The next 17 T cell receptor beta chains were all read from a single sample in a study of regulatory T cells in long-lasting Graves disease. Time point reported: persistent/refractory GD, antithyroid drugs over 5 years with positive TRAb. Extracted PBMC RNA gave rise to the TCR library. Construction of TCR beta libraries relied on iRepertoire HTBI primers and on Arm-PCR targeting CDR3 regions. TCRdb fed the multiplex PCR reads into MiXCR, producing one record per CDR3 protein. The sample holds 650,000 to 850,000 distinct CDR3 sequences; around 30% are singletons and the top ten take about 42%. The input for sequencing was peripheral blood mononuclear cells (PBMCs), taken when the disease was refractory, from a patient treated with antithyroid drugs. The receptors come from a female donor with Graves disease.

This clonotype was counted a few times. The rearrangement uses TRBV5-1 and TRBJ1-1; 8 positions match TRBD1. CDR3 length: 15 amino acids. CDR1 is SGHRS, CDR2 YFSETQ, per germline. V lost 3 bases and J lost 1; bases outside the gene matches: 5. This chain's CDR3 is CASSSGTGENTEAFF. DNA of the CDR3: TGCGCCAGCAGCTCTGGGACAGGAGAGAACACTGAAGCTTTCTTT.

The CDR3, as DNA: TGTGCCAGCAGTTTGGGGACCGGGACAGGGGGCGGACAGCCCCAGCATTTT. Translating it yields CASSLGTGTGGGQPQHF. The chain links TRBV12-3 or TRBV12-4 to TRBJ1-5; 12 bases are a match to TRBD1. Germline trimming cut 3 bases from V and 7 bases from J; bases unmatched to any gene: 10. This CDR3 contains 17 residues.

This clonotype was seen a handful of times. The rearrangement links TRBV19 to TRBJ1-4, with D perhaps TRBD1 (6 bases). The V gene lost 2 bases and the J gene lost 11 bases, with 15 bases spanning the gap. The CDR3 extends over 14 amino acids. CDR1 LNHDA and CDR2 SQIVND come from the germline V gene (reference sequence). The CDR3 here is CASSIPLTGGKLFF. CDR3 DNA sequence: TGTGCCAGTAGTATACCGTTGACAGGCGGGAAACTGTTTTTT.

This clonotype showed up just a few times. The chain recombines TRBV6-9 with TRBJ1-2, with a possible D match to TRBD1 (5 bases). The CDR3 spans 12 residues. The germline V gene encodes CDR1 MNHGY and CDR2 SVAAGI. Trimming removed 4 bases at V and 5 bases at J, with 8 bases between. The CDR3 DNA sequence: TGTGCCAGCAGTTTAAGACAGTATGGCTACACCTTC. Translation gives CASSLRQYGYTF.

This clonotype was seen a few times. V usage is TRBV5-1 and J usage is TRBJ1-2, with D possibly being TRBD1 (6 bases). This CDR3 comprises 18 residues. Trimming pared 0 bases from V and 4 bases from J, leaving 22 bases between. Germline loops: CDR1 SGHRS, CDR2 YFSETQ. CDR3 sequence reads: CASSLEGSGARSVYGYTF. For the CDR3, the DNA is TGCGCCAGCAGCTTGGAGGGATCAGGGGCGCGGTCGGTCTATGGCTACACCTTC. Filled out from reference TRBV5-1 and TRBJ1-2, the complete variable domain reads KAGVTQTPRYLIKTRGQQVTLSCSPISGHRSVSWYQQTPGQGLQFLFEYFSETQRNKGNFPGRFSGRQFSNSRSEMNVSTLELGDSALYLCASSLEGSGARSVYGYTFGSGTRLTVV.

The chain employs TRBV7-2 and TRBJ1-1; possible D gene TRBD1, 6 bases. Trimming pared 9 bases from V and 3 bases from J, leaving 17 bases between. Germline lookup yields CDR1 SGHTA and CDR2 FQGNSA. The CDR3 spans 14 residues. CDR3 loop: CASNSRQVDTEAFF. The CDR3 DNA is TGTGCCAGTAACTCTCGACAGGTAGACACTGAAGCTTTCTTT.

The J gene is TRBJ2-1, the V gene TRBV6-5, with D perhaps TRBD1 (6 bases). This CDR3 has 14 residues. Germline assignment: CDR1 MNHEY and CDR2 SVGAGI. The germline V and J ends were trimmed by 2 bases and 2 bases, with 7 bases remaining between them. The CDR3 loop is CASSYDRTYNEQFF. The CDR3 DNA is TGTGCCAGCAGTTACGACAGGACCTACAATGAGCAGTTCTTC.

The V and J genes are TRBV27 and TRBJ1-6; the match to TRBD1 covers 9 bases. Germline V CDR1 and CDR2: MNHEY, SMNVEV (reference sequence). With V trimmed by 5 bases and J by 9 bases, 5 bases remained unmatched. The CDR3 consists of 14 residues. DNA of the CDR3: TGTGCCAGCAGTACCGGGACAGGGCGTTCACCCCTCCACTTT. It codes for CASSTGTGRSPLHF.

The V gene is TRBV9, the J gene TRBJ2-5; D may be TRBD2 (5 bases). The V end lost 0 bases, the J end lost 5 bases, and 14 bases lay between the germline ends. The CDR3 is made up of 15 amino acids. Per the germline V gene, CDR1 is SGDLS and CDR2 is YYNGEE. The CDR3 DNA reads TGTGCCAGCAGCGTAGCTACGGGGTTCGGGGAGACCCAGTACTTC. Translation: CASSVATGFGETQYF.

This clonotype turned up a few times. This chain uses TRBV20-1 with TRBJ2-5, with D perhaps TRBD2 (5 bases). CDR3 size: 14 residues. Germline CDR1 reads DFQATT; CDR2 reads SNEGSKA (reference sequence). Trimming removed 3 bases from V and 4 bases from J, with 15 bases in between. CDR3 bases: TGCAGTGCTAGTCCATACGGGAACCTAGAGACCCAGTACTTC. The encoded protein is CSASPYGNLETQYF.

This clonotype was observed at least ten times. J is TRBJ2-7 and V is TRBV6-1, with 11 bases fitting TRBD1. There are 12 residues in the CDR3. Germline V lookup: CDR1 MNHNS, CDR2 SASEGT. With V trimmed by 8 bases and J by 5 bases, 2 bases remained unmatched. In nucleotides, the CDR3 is TGTGCCAGCGGGACAGGGGGAAACGAGCAGTACTTC. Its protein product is CASGTGGNEQYF.

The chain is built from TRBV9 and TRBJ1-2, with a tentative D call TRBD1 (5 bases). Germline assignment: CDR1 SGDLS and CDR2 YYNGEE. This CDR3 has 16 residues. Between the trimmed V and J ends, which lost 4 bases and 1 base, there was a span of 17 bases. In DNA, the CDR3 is TGTGCCAGCAGCAATGGTAGGGACGGACTTAACTATGGCTACACCTTC. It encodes CASSNGRDGLNYGYTF.

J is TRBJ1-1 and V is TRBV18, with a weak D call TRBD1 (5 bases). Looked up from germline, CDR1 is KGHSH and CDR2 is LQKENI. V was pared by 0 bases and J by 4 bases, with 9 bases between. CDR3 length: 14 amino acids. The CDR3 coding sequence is TGTGCCAGCTCACCACCTGCAGGGCCCACTGAAGCTTTCTTT. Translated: CASSPPAGPTEAFF.

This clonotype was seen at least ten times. The CDR3 region is CASSRGMLYEQYF. The CDR3 DNA reads as TGTGCCAGCAGCCGCGGGATGCTCTACGAGCAGTACTTC. The chain couples TRBV12-3 or TRBV12-4 to TRBJ2-7; TRBD2 might be the D (6 bases). V shed 6 bases and J shed 3 bases, with 12 bases lying between them. This CDR3 is built from 13 residues.

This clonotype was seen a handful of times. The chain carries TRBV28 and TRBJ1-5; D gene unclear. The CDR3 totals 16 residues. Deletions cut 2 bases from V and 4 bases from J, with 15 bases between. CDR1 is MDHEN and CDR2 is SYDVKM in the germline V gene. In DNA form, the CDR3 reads TGTGCCAGCAGTTTACTTCTTACGGACGGGAATCAGCCCCAGCATTTT. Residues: CASSLLLTDGNQPQHF.

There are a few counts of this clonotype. The CDR3 sequence is CAISDGGEKLFF. The CDR3 nucleotides read TGTGCCATCAGTGATGGGGGTGAAAAACTGTTTTTT. The J gene is TRBJ1-4, the V gene TRBV10-3; the D gene is possibly TRBD1 (5 bases). The CDR3 has 12 residues. The germline V gene encodes CDR1 ENHRY and CDR2 SYGVKD. V gave up 3 bases and J gave up 7 bases, with 6 bases separating them.

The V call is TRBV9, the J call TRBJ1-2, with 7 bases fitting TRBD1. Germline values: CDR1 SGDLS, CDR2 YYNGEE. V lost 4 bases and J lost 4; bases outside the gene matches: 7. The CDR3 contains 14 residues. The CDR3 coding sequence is TGTGCCAGCAGCACCAACAGGGGTGTCTATGGCTACACCTTC. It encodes CASSTNRGVYGYTF.